These T cell receptor beta chains were read from a single sample in a study of shared clonotypes between healthy human individuals. Libraries were prepared by immunoSEQ multiplex PCR; TCRdb keeps only in-frame clonotypes and omits some of them. This sample yields 2 million to 2.5 million clones, of which roughly 93% are seen a single time; under 0.45% belongs to the top ten. Sequencing was performed on naive CD4+ T cells from PBMCs. Receptors originate from a man aged 18 to 29 in good health. Some clones in this sample may be carry-over from other donors' samples. Each CDR3 is given with its conserved first and last residue. The D gene is left open where the match is weak. Some rows have no size entry. The others give once, few or many, or a class for an expanded clone.

CDR3nt,CDR3aa,d_gene,abundance,j_gene,v_gene
TGTGCCAGCAGTTCGGCGGGCAGGGGTGGCTACAATGAGCAGTTCTTC,CASSSAGRGGYNEQFF,-,-,TRBJ2-1,TRBV28
TGCGCCAGCAGCGAAAGACCCGGGACAGGGTTTGGGGATACGCAGTATTTT,CASSERPGTGFGDTQYF,TRBD1,-,TRBJ2-3,TRBV5-1
TGTGCCAGCATCATCGACAGCAGTTCGGGAAACACCATATATTTT,CASIIDSSSGNTIYF,-,-,TRBJ1-3,TRBV6-1
TGTGCCAGCAGCTTAGCGGGGCCGGAGACCCAGTACTTC,CASSLAGPETQYF,-,-,TRBJ2-5,TRBV7-9
TGTGCCAGCAGTTCACACTCCGGGACAGCCAACTATGGCTACACCTTC,CASSSHSGTANYGYTF,TRBD1,-,TRBJ1-2,TRBV28
TGTGCCTGGAGTAGGGCAACTCTTGGCACAGATACGCAGTATTTT,CAWSRATLGTDTQYF,-,-,TRBJ2-3,TRBV30
TGTGCCAGCAGCTTGGTTAGCTATGGCTACACCTTC,CASSLVSYGYTF,-,once,TRBJ1-2,TRBV7-9
TGTGCCAGCAGCCCGGGACTAGCCGCCGGGGAGCTGTTTTTT,CASSPGLAAGELFF,TRBD2,-,TRBJ2-2,TRBV7-2
TGTGCCAGCAGCTTGGCTAAACAGGGGGCTTCCTACGAGCAGTACTTC,CASSLAKQGASYEQYF,TRBD1,-,TRBJ2-7,TRBV5-8
TGCAGTGCTTGGACAGGGGAGGTGCAGTACTTC,CSAWTGEVQYF,TRBD1,-,TRBJ2-7,TRBV20-1
TGTGCCAGCAGCTTACGTCGTGCTCAGGGTCCCTGGACCGGGGAGCTGTTTTTT,CASSLRRAQGPWTGELFF,-,-,TRBJ2-2,TRBV7-9
TGTGCCAGCAGCTTAGGGGCAGACCAGACCTACGAGCAGTACTTC,CASSLGADQTYEQYF,-,-,TRBJ2-7,TRBV7-3
TGTGCCAGCAGCTTAGCAGAGGTTACGCAGTATTTT,CASSLAEVTQYF,-,-,TRBJ2-3,TRBV7-9
TGCGCCAGCAGCCCGCGGGCCTGGCGGGATGAGCAGTTCTTC,CASSPRAWRDEQFF,-,once,TRBJ2-1,TRBV4-3
TGTGCCAGCAGACGGCTAGCGGGAGGCGACGGGGAGCTGTTTTTT,CASRRLAGGDGELFF,TRBD2,-,TRBJ2-2,TRBV27
TGCGCCAGCAGCTTACTAACAGGGACCTACAATGAGCAGTTCTTC,CASSLLTGTYNEQFF,-,-,TRBJ2-1,TRBV5-1
TGCGCCAGCAGCTTGGCCCTTGGGACAGGGAACACTGAAGCTTTCTTT,CASSLALGTGNTEAFF,TRBD1,once,TRBJ1-1,TRBV5-1
TGCGCCAGCAGCTCACAGGGTTTGGAAGAAAAACTGTTTTTT,CASSSQGLEEKLFF,-,-,TRBJ1-4,TRBV5-1
TGTGCCAGCAGCGCGGACAGGGGGCTCTACGAGCAGTACTTC,CASSADRGLYEQYF,TRBD1,once,TRBJ2-7,TRBV11-2
TGTGCCAGCAGCCCAGGGCGGGAATGGGGTCGGACAGATACGCAGTATTTT,CASSPGREWGRTDTQYF,-,-,TRBJ2-3,TRBV7-9
TGTGCCAGCAGCTTCCGGGACAGGCGCTACGAGCAGTACTTC,CASSFRDRRYEQYF,TRBD1,-,TRBJ2-7,TRBV5-4
TGCGCCAGCTGGTTGCAGGTAGGCACCTACAATGAGCAGTTCTTC,CASWLQVGTYNEQFF,-,-,TRBJ2-1,TRBV5-1
TGTGCCAGCAGCCTAAAATGGGATTCAAGAGGGGGCAAAAACATTCAGTACTTC,CASSLKWDSRGGKNIQYF,-,-,TRBJ2-4,TRBV11-2
TGTGCCAGCAGCTCCTCTAGACAGGGGGACGTAGTCGGGACTTTC,CASSSSRQGDVVGTF,TRBD1,-,TRBJ2-6,TRBV5-4
TGTGCCACCATAATCGGACAGGGGCGAGATCAGCCCCAGCATTTT,CATIIGQGRDQPQHF,TRBD1,once,TRBJ1-5,TRBV6-1
TGTGCCAGCGGACGACTAGGGGGGGGGCAAGAGACCCAGTACTTC,CASGRLGGGQETQYF,-,once,TRBJ2-5,TRBV27
TGTGCCAGCGTAGAGTCCCACCCTTCCCAGCAGTACTTC,CASVESHPSQQYF,-,once,TRBJ2-7,TRBV2
TGTGCCACCAGCCTTGGCGGATACACAGATACGCAGTATTTT,CATSLGGYTDTQYF,-,-,TRBJ2-3,TRBV10-3
TGTGCCAGCAAGGAGACAGGGATTCTCACCGGGGAGCTGTTTTTT,CASKETGILTGELFF,TRBD1,-,TRBJ2-2,TRBV6-5
TGTGCCAGCTCACCACCGTCAGTAGATACGCAGTATTTT,CASSPPSVDTQYF,-,once,TRBJ2-3,TRBV18
TGTGCCAATAAGTACGAGCAGTACTTC,CANKYEQYF,-,-,TRBJ2-7,TRBV5-6